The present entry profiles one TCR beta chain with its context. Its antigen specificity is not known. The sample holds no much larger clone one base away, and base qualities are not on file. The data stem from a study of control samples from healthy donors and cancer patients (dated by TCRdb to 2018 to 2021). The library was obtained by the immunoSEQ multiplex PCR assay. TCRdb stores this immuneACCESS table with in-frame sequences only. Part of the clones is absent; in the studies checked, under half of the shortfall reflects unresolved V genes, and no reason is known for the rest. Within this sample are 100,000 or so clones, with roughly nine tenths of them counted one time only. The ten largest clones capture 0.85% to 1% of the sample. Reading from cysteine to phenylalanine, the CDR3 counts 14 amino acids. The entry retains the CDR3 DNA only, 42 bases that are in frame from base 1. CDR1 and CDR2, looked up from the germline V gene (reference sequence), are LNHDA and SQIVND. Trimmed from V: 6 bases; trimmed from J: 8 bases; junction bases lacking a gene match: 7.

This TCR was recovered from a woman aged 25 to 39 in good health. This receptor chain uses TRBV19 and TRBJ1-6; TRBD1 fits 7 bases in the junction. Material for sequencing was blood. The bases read TGTGCCAGTAGCCGCGACAGGGTGGATTCACCCCTCCACTTT. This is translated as CASSRDRVDSPLHF.